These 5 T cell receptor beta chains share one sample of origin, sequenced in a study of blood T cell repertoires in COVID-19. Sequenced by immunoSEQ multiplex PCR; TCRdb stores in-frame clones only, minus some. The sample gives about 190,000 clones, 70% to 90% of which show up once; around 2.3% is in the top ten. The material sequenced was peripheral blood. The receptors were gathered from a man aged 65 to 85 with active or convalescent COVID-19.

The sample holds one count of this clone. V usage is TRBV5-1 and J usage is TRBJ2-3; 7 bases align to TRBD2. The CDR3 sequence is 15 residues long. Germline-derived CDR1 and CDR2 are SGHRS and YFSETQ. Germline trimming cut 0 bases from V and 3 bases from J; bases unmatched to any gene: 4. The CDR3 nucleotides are TGCGCCAGCAGCTTGGGTCTAGCGGATACAGATACGCAGTATTTT. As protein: CASSLGLADTDTQYF.

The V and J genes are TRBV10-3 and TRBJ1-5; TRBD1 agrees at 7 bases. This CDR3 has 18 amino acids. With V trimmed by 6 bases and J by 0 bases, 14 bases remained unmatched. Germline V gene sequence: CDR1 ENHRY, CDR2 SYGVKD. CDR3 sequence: CAIRRTGAILYSNQPQHF. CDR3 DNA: TGTGCCATCAGGCGAACAGGGGCCATCCTTTATAGCAATCAGCCCCAGCATTTT.

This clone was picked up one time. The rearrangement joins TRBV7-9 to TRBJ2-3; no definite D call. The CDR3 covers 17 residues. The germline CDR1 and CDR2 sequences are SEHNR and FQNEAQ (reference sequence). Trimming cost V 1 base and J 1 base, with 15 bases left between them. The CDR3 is CASSLVGLAHRTDTQYF. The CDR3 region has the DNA TGTGCCAGCAGCTTAGTTGGTTTAGCTCATCGCACAGATACGCAGTATTTT.

CDR3 protein: CASSSGNYGYTF. The CDR3, as DNA: TGTGCCAGTAGTTCAGGGAACTATGGCTACACCTTC. The genes are TRBV19 and TRBJ1-2; D might be TRBD1 (5 bases). Trimming took 5 bases from V and 2 from J, leaving 6 bases between them. The germline gives CDR1 LNHDA, CDR2 SQIVND (reference sequence). This CDR3 spans 12 amino acids.

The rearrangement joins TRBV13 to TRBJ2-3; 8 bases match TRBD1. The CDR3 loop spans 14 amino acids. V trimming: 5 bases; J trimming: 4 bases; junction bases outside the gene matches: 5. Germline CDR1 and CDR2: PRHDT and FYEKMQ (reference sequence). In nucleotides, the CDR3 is TGTGCCAGCAGCAAACAGACAGGGGCAGATACGCAGTATTTT. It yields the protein CASSKQTGADTQYF.